This T cell receptor (beta chain) was documented in a study of T cells after yellow fever vaccination. Each CDR3 protein gets one entry after TCRdb re-called the 5' RACE reads with MiXCR. The table shows just over 300,000 distinct CDR3 sequences, with 3% to 4.5% occurring only once. Germline lookup yields CDR1 SGHAT and CDR2 FQDESV (reference sequence). V was clipped by 3 bases and J by 5 bases, with 16 bases between them. This CDR3 contains 16 residues. Notes on the study in general: From the bulk population, abundant clonotypes could contaminate and appear within FACS-sorted repertoires.

This clonotype was observed at least ten times. Its antigen is still unknown. This TCR came from a man aged 18 to 29 who received the YFV17D yellow fever vaccine. This chain links TRBV11-1 with TRBJ2-2; TRBD1 is a possible D gene (6 bases). The material sequenced was PBMCs, taken on the day of the yellow fever booster vaccination. The CDR3 coding sequence is TGTGCCAGCAGCTTCCTACAGGGTCCGGAGACCGGGGAGCTGTTTTTT. Its translation is CASSFLQGPETGELFF.